This record looks at one T cell receptor beta chain sequence and its context. This clone was observed a handful of times. It has no known antigen specificity. Base qualities are not provided; no much larger clone lies one nucleotide away. A second Seattle source provided samples from volunteer blood donors who had recovered from COVID-19. The collaborating institutions used their own protocols to collect whole blood in K2EDTA tubes. For TCRbeta analysis, collaborator samples were shipped as frozen whole blood, as isolated PBMCs, or as DNA extracted from either sample type. The immunoSEQ Assay, a bias-controlled multiplex PCR, was used to amplify TCRbeta CDR3 regions from genomic DNA. As for the authors' bioinformatics: The number of nucleated cells in each sample was estimated from the amplification of reference gene primers within the assay. To quantify the absolute abundance of each unique TCRbeta CDR3 rearrangement, sequence reads were collapsed and filtered. For each sample, productive Simpson clonality was calculated by taking the square root of Simpson's diversity index across productive rearrangements. TCRdb retrieved this table from immuneACCESS and kept in-frame rearrangements only. Not all clones are present; in checked studies, unresolved V genes account for under half, and no reason is known for the remainder. For V, J and clone size, that table is used; D and trimming come from the DNA. Across this sample there are 160,000 or so clones, with about 91% seen only once. The ten top clones hold 3% to 4.5% of the sample.

This record comes from a study of blood T cell repertoires in COVID-19 (dated by TCRdb to the early 2020s). With respect to the entire study: The collaborator samples originated in the United States, Italy and Spain and spanned the acute and convalescent phases of COVID-19. The prospective study material was composed of cDNA or gDNA derived from T cells, B-cell-depleted T cells, or PBMCs. Subjects who had been exposed to COVID-19, were actively infected with it, or had recovered from it provided the deeply sampled blood TCRbeta repertoires that made up the dataset. The repertoires were made available in a free public database intended to serve as a resource for research on the immune response to SARS-CoV-2. Samples were obtained from the ongoing ImmuneRACE study (first 160 participants) and from 1,254 subjects provided by 6 global collaborators. A de-identified subject ID, COVID-19 status, age in years and sex were almost always included in the sample metadata. Where available, HLA class I and class II types were obtained from metadata supplied by the sample provider rather than from assay-based typing. Summary of the overall study and its limitations: The amount of clinical and demographic metadata varied by source and participant and was provided uncurated.

The germline V gene gives CDR1 as MDHEN and CDR2 as SYDVKM. V is shortened by 2 bases, J by 2 bases, and the region joining them spans 6 bases. The CDR3 numbers 13 residues from cysteine through phenylalanine. Of all the DNA, just the CDR3 is kept, 39 bases in frame from base 1. The receptor chain draws on TRBV28 and TRBJ1-2; too little of a D gene remains to name it. Sequencing was carried out using peripheral blood. This TCR came from a woman aged 60-75 years who had recovered from COVID-19. The DNA reads TGTGCCAGCAGTTTAGCGGGGAACTATGGCTACACCTTC. This translates into CASSLAGNYGYTF.